This T cell receptor beta chain stems from a study of OX40 agonist ivuxolimab in advanced cancers. The CDR3 is made up of 14 amino acids. With 4 bases removed from V and 0 bases from J, the gap between germline ends came to 7 bases. Germline CDR1 SNHLY, CDR2 FYNNEI. Libraries were prepared by immunoSEQ multiplex PCR; TCRdb keeps only in-frame clonotypes and omits some of them. Of about 85,000 clones listed, 86% are singletons. This receptor was obtained from an adult with an advanced solid tumor such as melanoma, head and neck, liver or kidney cancer. The chain uses TRBV2 and TRBJ1-3; unclear D gene. Sequencing was performed on CD4+ or CD8+ T cells sorted from blood, taken in a trial of the OX40 agonist ivuxolimab. CDR3 bases: TGTGCCAGCAGTGTCGAAAACTCTGGAAACACCATATATTTT. It specifies CASSVENSGNTIYF.